Below, 8 T cell receptor beta chains from the same sample are listed, as sequenced in a study of identical twins. TCRdb re-called the 5' RACE reads through MiXCR, storing one row per CDR3 protein. The sample carries 1.5 million to 2 million distinct CDR3 sequences, around 33% recorded once. Input material: cord blood. The source of these receptors is a newborn girl in good health.

V gene TRBV21-1 combines with J gene TRBJ2-3; the table's D call, TRBD2, has no DNA check behind it. TRBV21-1 is recorded as a pseudogene. This CDR3 contains 17 residues. CDR3 in amino acids: CASSIETSGGHADTQYF. CDR3 sequence (DNA): TGTGCCAGCAGCATAGAGACTAGCGGGGGCCACGCAGATACGCAGTATTTT.

The chain has TRBV4-1 and TRBJ2-7; D possibly corresponds to TRBD1 (6 bases). Germline V gene data show CDR1 as MGHRA and CDR2 as YSYEKL. V lost 0 bases, J lost 2 bases, and 11 bases lay in between. The CDR3 covers 15 residues. Here the CDR3 reads CASSQERHRAYEQYF. CDR3 nucleotides: TGCGCCAGCAGCCAAGAGCGGCACAGGGCCTACGAGCAGTACTTC.

The chain combines TRBV4-1 with TRBJ2-3; 9 bases line up with TRBD2. The CDR3 sequence is 18 residues long. The V and J ends lost 0 bases and 4 bases, in that order; junction bases with no gene match: 11. Germline CDR1 reads MGHRA; CDR2 reads YSYEKL. In nucleotides, the CDR3 is TGCGCCAGCAGCCAAGATAGTGCTAGCGGGATCCCCGCAGATACGCAGTATTTT. Its protein product is CASSQDSASGIPADTQYF.

This clonotype was picked up a small number of times. The CDR3 spells CASSPRGRGSTDTQYF. The DNA of the CDR3 is TGTGCCAGCAGCCCACGTGGGCGGGGGTCCACAGATACGCAGTATTTT. The genes are TRBV7-2 and TRBJ2-3, with 7 nucleotides matching TRBD2. This CDR3 is 16 amino acids long. Germline V gene lookup returns CDR1 SGHTA and CDR2 FQGNSA. The ends lost 5 bases at V and 2 bases at J; junction bases unmatched: 10.

The sample holds a few counts of this clonotype. This sequence joins TRBV4-1 and TRBJ2-5; D gene ambiguous. Germline-derived CDR1 and CDR2 are MGHRA and YSYEKL. Trimming pared 3 bases from V and 2 bases from J, leaving 13 bases between. The CDR3 is 15 residues long. The CDR3 region has the DNA TGCGCCAGCAGCCACCGATGGGCCCAACAAGAGACCCAGTACTTC. Translated, it gives CASSHRWAQQETQYF.

The chain carries TRBV20-1 and TRBJ2-5; 9 positions agree with TRBD2. The J call could be wrong; TRBJ2-1 is a better fit for the DNA end. Germline CDR1 is DFQATT and CDR2 is SNEGSKA (reference sequence). This CDR3 comprises 18 residues. This CDR3 reads CSARVASGDVPYQETQFF. The CDR3, as DNA: TGCAGTGCTAGAGTGGCTAGCGGGGACGTTCCGTACCAAGAGACCCAGTTCTTC.

The chain couples TRBV10-2 to TRBJ2-7, with a weak D call TRBD2 (6 bases). CDR1 is WSHSY, CDR2 SAAADI, per germline. Deletions cut 7 bases from V and 0 bases from J, with 16 bases between. This CDR3 is built from 15 residues. Written as DNA, the CDR3 is TGCGCCAGCATAGGCTGGGACTCCAGCTCCTACGAGCAGTACTTC. Translating gives CASIGWDSSSYEQYF.

The chain has TRBV9 and TRBJ2-2; possible D gene TRBD2, 5 bases. The CDR3 is 14 residues long. V was clipped by 3 bases and J by 3 bases, with 9 bases between them. Germline values: CDR1 SGDLS, CDR2 YYNGEE. The CDR3 DNA is TGTGCCAGCAGCGCTCCTAGCTACACCGGGGAGCTGTTTTTT. As protein: CASSAPSYTGELFF. Full variable domain (outside the CDR3, taken from reference TRBV9 and TRBJ2-2): DSGVTQTPKHLITATGQRVTLRCSPRSGDLSVYWYQQSLDQGLQFLIQYYNGEERAKGNILERFSAQQFPDLHSELNLSSLELGDSALYFCASSAPSYTGELFFGEGSRLTVL.